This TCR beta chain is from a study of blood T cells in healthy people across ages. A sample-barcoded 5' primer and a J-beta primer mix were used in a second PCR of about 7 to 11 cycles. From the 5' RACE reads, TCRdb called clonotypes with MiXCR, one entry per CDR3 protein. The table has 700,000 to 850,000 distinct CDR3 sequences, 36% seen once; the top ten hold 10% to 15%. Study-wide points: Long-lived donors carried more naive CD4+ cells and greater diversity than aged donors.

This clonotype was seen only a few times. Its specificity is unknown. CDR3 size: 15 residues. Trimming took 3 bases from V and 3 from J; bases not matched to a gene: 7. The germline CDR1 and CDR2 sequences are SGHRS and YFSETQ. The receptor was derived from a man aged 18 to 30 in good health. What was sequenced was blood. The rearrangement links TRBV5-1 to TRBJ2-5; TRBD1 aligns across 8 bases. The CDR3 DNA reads TGCGCCAGCAGCTCTGCAACAGGGGGTGAAGAGACCCAGTACTTC. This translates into CASSSATGGEETQYF.